A selection of T cell receptor beta chains follows, all from one sample in a study of response to subunit inactivated influenza vaccine. TCRdb redid the calling of the RT-PCR reads with MiXCR, one entry per CDR3 protein. This sample has some 600,000 distinct CDR3 sequences; 14% occur once, and the top ten carry about 7.4%. The material was PBMCs from blood, obtained less than 15 days before vaccination. Source of these receptors: a man over 45 who received an inactivated influenza vaccine. CDR3s include the opening cysteine and the closing phenylalanine or tryptophan.

v_gene | len | CDR3aa
TRBV9 | 16 | CASSAQTGARTGELFF
TRBV5-1 | 14 | CASSGTAGGTEAFF
TRBV3-1 | 14 | CASSQVGVATEAFF
TRBV27 | 16 | CASSLIPSGLTDTQYF
TRBV19 | 14 | CASRVAGVTGELFF
TRBV28 | 15 | CASLTSGRGWETQYF
TRBV6-5 | 14 | CASSYRGGGSPLHF
TRBV4-2 | 13 | CASRRLDSYEQYF
TRBV2 | 15 | CASRELFSGANVLTF
TRBV2 | 13 | CASTVVGPHEQYF
TRBV11-1 | 14 | CASGTGQGNTEAFF
TRBV27 | 14 | CASRTGTGTGELFF
TRBV5-6 | 15 | CASSPGIPLAGELFF
TRBV9 | 16 | CASSEAPTSSGNTIYF
TRBV18 | 14 | CASSLVSGANVLTF
TRBV20-1 | 14 | CCASRRLNGDTQYF
TRBV28 | 17 | CASSPPGSGGYYNEQFF
TRBV7-8 | 13 | CASSLSPSSQQFF
TRBV6-1 | 17 | CASSSTRQPKAVYGYTF
TRBV15 | 16 | CATSRSRGTGDYEQYF
TRBV4-3 | 20 | CASSQGTGTTYRSSYNEQFF
TRBV20-1 | 13 | CSASPSSYNEQFF
TRBV5-6 | 17 | CASSLVLALNIQETQYF